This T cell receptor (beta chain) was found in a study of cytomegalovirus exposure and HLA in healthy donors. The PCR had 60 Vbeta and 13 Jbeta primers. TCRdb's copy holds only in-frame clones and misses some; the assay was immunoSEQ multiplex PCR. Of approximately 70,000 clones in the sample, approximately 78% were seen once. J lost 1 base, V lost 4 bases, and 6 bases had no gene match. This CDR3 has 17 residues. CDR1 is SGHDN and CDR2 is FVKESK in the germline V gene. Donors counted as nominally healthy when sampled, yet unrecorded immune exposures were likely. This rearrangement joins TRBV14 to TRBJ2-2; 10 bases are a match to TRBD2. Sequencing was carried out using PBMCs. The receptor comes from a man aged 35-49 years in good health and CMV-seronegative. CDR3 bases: TGTGCCAGCAGCCCCCACGGACTAGCGGTGAACACCGGGGAGCTGTTTTTT. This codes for CASSPHGLAVNTGELFF. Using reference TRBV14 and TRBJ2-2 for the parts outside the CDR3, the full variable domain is EAGVTQFPSHSVIEKGQTVTLRCDPISGHDNLYWYRRVMGKEIKFLLHFVKESKQDESGMPNNRFLAERTGGTYSTLKVQPAELEDSGVYFCASSPHGLAVNTGELFFGEGSRLTVL.